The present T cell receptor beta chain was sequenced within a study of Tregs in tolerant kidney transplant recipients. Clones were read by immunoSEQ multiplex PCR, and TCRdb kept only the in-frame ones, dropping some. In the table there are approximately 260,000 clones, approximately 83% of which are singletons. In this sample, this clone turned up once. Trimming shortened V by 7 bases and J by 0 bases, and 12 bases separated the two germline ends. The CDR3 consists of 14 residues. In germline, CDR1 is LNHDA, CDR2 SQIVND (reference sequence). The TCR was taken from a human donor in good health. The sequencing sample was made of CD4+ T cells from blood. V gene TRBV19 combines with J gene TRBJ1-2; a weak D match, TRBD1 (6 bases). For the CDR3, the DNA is TGTGCCAGTACTCGACAGGCCGCTAACTATGGCTACACCTTC. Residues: CASTRQAANYGYTF.